A selection of T cell receptor beta chains follows, all from one sample in a study of T cell responses to AZD1222 COVID-19 vaccine. Here immunoSEQ multiplex PCR was the method, and the copy in TCRdb shows in-frame clones only, minus some. Seen here are some 150,000 clones, 92% observed once, and the top ten hold 4.4%. The starting material was peripheral blood, obtained on day 0 of MenACWY control vaccination. Source of these receptors: an adult in good health. Both conserved end residues are part of each CDR3. The order of the fields is D gene, J gene, clone size, V gene, CDR3 DNA, CDR3 protein. A D gene is named only where the DNA matches it firmly. The size field is filled for only some rows; it gives once, few, many or a size class.

d_call: NA; j_call: TRBJ1-2; clone_size: NA; v_call: TRBV10-2; cdr3_nt: TGCGCCAGCAGTGAGTCCGGCTATGGCTACACCTTC; cdr3_aa: CASSESGYGYTF
d_call: NA; j_call: TRBJ1-2; clone_size: once; v_call: TRBV19; cdr3_nt: TGTGCCAGTAGTATGAGCAGGTCTTATGGCTACACCTTC; cdr3_aa: CASSMSRSYGYTF
d_call: TRBD1; j_call: TRBJ2-7; clone_size: few; v_call: TRBV7-3; cdr3_nt: TGTGCCAGCAGCTTGGGACAGGGAGGCGAGCAGTACTTC; cdr3_aa: CASSLGQGGEQYF
d_call: NA; j_call: TRBJ2-6; clone_size: NA; v_call: TRBV9; cdr3_nt: TGTGCCAGCAGCGTAGACAGTGGGGCCAACGTCCTGACTTTC; cdr3_aa: CASSVDSGANVLTF
d_call: NA; j_call: TRBJ1-2; clone_size: NA; v_call: TRBV2; cdr3_nt: TGTGCCAGCAGTGTCCAAAGTAGCTATGGCTACACCTTC; cdr3_aa: CASSVQSSYGYTF
d_call: NA; j_call: TRBJ1-1; clone_size: NA; v_call: TRBV11-3; cdr3_nt: TGTGCCAGCAGCCTAAGGGAGGTAACTGAAGCTTTCTTT; cdr3_aa: CASSLREVTEAFF
d_call: TRBD2; j_call: TRBJ2-5; clone_size: once; v_call: TRBV5-4; cdr3_nt: TGTGCCAGCAGACCGGGACTAGCGGGGGGGGACTCCGAGACCCAGTACTTC; cdr3_aa: CASRPGLAGGDSETQYF
d_call: TRBD1; j_call: TRBJ1-2; clone_size: NA; v_call: TRBV18; cdr3_nt: TGTGCCAGCTCACCCGGGACAGATAATAACTATGGCTACACCTTC; cdr3_aa: CASSPGTDNNYGYTF
d_call: TRBD2; j_call: TRBJ2-7; clone_size: NA; v_call: TRBV27; cdr3_nt: TGTGCCAGCAGTCTAACTAGCGGGAGTAGGGAGCAGTACTTC; cdr3_aa: CASSLTSGSREQYF
d_call: TRBD1; j_call: TRBJ2-1; clone_size: NA; v_call: TRBV24-1; cdr3_nt: TGTGCCACCAGTGATTGGGGACAGGGCTACAATGAGCAGTTCTTC; cdr3_aa: CATSDWGQGYNEQFF
d_call: TRBD1; j_call: TRBJ1-5; clone_size: NA; v_call: TRBV3-1/TRBV3-2; cdr3_nt: TGTGCCAGCAGCGAAACCGGGACAGGGTTTCAGCCCCAGCATTTT; cdr3_aa: CASSETGTGFQPQHF
d_call: NA; j_call: TRBJ2-7; clone_size: large; v_call: TRBV2; cdr3_nt: TGTGCCAGCAGTGAGAGGGTTCCCTACCACGAGCAGTACTTC; cdr3_aa: CASSERVPYHEQYF
d_call: NA; j_call: TRBJ1-1; clone_size: NA; v_call: TRBV19; cdr3_nt: TGTGCCAGTAGGAGACAAGATATGAACACTGAAGCTTTCTTT; cdr3_aa: CASRRQDMNTEAFF
d_call: NA; j_call: TRBJ2-7; clone_size: NA; v_call: TRBV19; cdr3_nt: TGTGCCAGTAGTATTGGTCAGGGCAGCTCCTACGAGCAGTACTTC; cdr3_aa: CASSIGQGSSYEQYF
d_call: NA; j_call: TRBJ1-5; clone_size: NA; v_call: TRBV19; cdr3_nt: TGTGCCAGTAGTAATGGGGTGGCACAGCCCCAGCATTTT; cdr3_aa: CASSNGVAQPQHF
d_call: NA; j_call: TRBJ2-1; clone_size: NA; v_call: TRBV5-5; cdr3_nt: TGTGCCAGCAGACCAGGTTGGGGGATCAATGAGCAGTTCTTC; cdr3_aa: CASRPGWGINEQFF
d_call: NA; j_call: TRBJ2-7; clone_size: NA; v_call: TRBV5-1; cdr3_nt: TGCGCCAGCAGCTTGGAGGCACACTACGAGCAGTACTTC; cdr3_aa: CASSLEAHYEQYF
d_call: TRBD1; j_call: TRBJ1-4; clone_size: NA; v_call: TRBV5-4; cdr3_nt: TGTGCCAGCAGCTGGACAGGGGATCATGAAAAACTGTTTTTT; cdr3_aa: CASSWTGDHEKLFF
d_call: TRBD2; j_call: TRBJ2-1; clone_size: NA; v_call: TRBV7-2; cdr3_nt: TGTGCCAGCAGCTCCGTGGGGGGGATCAATGAGCAGTTCTTC; cdr3_aa: CASSSVGGINEQFF